The 28 T cell receptor beta chains presented below share a single source sample, sequenced in a study of prognosis after radiotherapy for stage I lung cancer. The genomic DNA TCR beta CDR3 region underwent two rounds of multiplex PCR. First-round PCR used primers specific to each TRBV and TRBJ gene. Each CDR3 protein is one row after TCRdb ran MiXCR on the multiplex PCR reads. The sample contains about 35,000 distinct CDR3 sequences, about 34% of which appear only once. This sample comprised PBMCs, obtained before or after stereotactic body radiation therapy (not recorded which). These receptors were obtained from a donor over 45 with non-small cell lung cancer.

This clonotype was recorded at least ten times. This chain links TRBV25-1 with TRBJ2-2, with 8 nucleotides matching TRBD1. V gave up 4 bases and J gave up 3 bases; unmatched junction bases: 7. Germline V gene lookup returns CDR1 MGHDK and CDR2 SYGVNS. The CDR3 has 16 amino acids. CDR3 protein: CASSVGTGADTGELFF. The CDR3 DNA reads TGTGCCAGCAGTGTCGGGACAGGCGCTGACACCGGGGAGCTGTTTTTT.

The gene calls are TRBV5-4 and TRBJ2-3, with 10 bases that match TRBD2. In germline, CDR1 is SGHNT, CDR2 YYREEE (reference sequence). J lost 4 bases, V lost 0 bases, and 11 bases had no gene match. This CDR3 region has 18 residues. As DNA, the CDR3 is TGTGCCAGCAGCTTGGTGGGGGGTAGCGGGAGGCAGTCAGATACGCAGTATTTT. It yields the protein CASSLVGGSGRQSDTQYF.

Only one count was recorded for this clonotype. The likely explanation is a read error, given a far larger clone one base away. The chain is built from TRBV6-9 and TRBJ2-7; tentative D call: TRBD1 (5 bases). This CDR3 region has 14 residues. Germline V gene lookup returns CDR1 MNHGY and CDR2 SVAAGI. Trimming removed 5 bases from V and 2 bases from J, with 13 bases in between. DNA for the CDR3: TGTGCCAGCAGTCACCGACAGCCTCCCTACGAGCAGTACTTC. It is translated as CASSHRQPPYEQYF.

This clonotype was counted at least ten times. This sequence joins TRBV30 and TRBJ2-5, with D unresolved. The V end was cut by 3 bases, the J end by 5 bases, with 13 bases between. The CDR3 totals 13 residues. Germline V gene data show CDR1 as GTSNPN and CDR2 as SVGIG (reference sequence). The chain's CDR3 is CAWSPGPTETQYF. CDR3 DNA sequence: TGTGCCTGGAGCCCCGGACCCACGGAGACCCAGTACTTC. The full variable domain, in which reference TRBV30 and TRBJ2-5 provide the parts outside the CDR3, is SQTIHQWPATLVQPVGSPLSLECTVEGTSNPNLYWYRQAAGRGLQLLFYSVGIGQISSEVPQNLSASRPQDRQFILSSKKLLLSDSGFYLCAWSPGPTETQYFGPGTRLLVL.

This clonotype occurred many times. The gene calls are TRBV5-4 and TRBJ2-3, with D possibly matching TRBD1 (5 bases). This CDR3 has 15 amino acids. Germline CDR1 reads SGHNT; CDR2 reads YYREEE (reference sequence). V was clipped by 0 bases and J by 0 bases, with 8 bases between them. In nucleotides, the CDR3 is TGTGCCAGCAGCTTGGACAGGTCTAGCACAGATACGCAGTATTTT. This translates into CASSLDRSSTDTQYF.

CDR3 bases: TGTGCCAGCAGTCTGGGACTATTGGGAGTGGGGGAGCTGTTTTTT. It encodes CASSLGLLGVGELFF. The chain combines TRBV12-3 or TRBV12-4 with TRBJ2-2; 7 positions agree with TRBD2. The CDR3 covers 15 residues. J lost 8 bases, V lost 5 bases, and 11 bases had no gene match.

This clonotype was seen at least ten times. This rearrangement joins TRBV12-3 or TRBV12-4 to TRBJ1-4; D remains unclear. The CDR3 covers 13 residues. V was cut by 4 bases and J by 7 bases, with 10 bases left in between. CDR3 coding DNA: TGTGCCAGCAGTTCGGTAATAGCTGAAAAACTGTTTTTT. Amino acids: CASSSVIAEKLFF.

The chain has TRBV27 and TRBJ2-7; perhaps TRBD1 as D (6 bases). This CDR3 is built from 13 residues. The germline CDR1 and CDR2 sequences are MNHEY and SMNVEV (reference sequence). The V gene lost 6 bases and the J gene lost 7 bases, with 16 bases spanning the gap. CDR3 amino acids: CASSYRVVKEQYF. Here the CDR3 DNA reads TGTGCCAGCAGCTACAGGGTGGTAAAGGAGCAGTACTTC.

This clonotype occurred a few times. A much larger clonotype is one base distant, so this may be a read error. The chain is built from TRBV5-4 and TRBJ2-7, with D unclear. The germline V gene has CDR1 SGHNT and CDR2 YYREEE (reference sequence). Trimming took off 3 bases at V and 7 bases at J, with 17 bases between the two ends. This CDR3 contains 14 residues. CDR3 residues: CASSSFRFPREQYF. The CDR3 nucleotides read TGTGCCAGCAGCTCCTTCAGGTTCCCGAGGGAGCAGTACTTC.

The sample holds many counts of this clonotype. The chain couples TRBV20-1 to TRBJ2-3; 15 bases match TRBD2. V shed 6 bases, J shed 4 bases, and the junction held 2 bases outside the gene matches. This CDR3 region has 14 residues. CDR1 is DFQATT, CDR2 SNEGSKA, per germline (reference sequence). For the CDR3, the DNA is TGCAGTGCGTGGACTAGCGGGAGGGCAGATACGCAGTATTTT. Protein sequence: CSAWTSGRADTQYF.

In regard to this clonotype: An end of the junction differs from the germline gene, which may be a read error. The V and J genes are TRBV27 and TRBJ2-7; D unresolved. Per the germline V gene, CDR1 is MNHEY and CDR2 is SMNVEV (reference sequence). This CDR3 is 13 amino acids long. CDR3 region: CASSTCDTYDQYF. CDR3 nucleotide sequence: TGTGCCAGCAGTACTTGTGACACTTACGATCAGTACTTC.

This clonotype was counted many times. This rearrangement joins TRBV2 to TRBJ1-1; possible D gene TRBD1, 5 bases. The CDR3 has 14 amino acids. Germline CDR1 SNHLY, CDR2 FYNNEI. V was pared by 0 bases and J by 4 bases, with 9 bases between. CDR3 bases: TGTGCCAGCAGTGAAGCCCAGGGAGCCACTGAAGCTTTCTTT. Translation gives CASSEAQGATEAFF.

This clonotype was observed at least ten times. This sequence joins TRBV5-1 and TRBJ2-3; the match to TRBD2 covers 8 bases. After removal of 4 bases from V and 6 bases from J, the junction contained 7 bases not matched to a gene. This CDR3 is 14 amino acids long. Per the germline V gene, CDR1 is SGHRS and CDR2 is YFSETQ. The CDR3 is CASSRPSGRDTQYF. In DNA, the CDR3 is TGCGCCAGCAGCAGACCTAGCGGGCGGGATACGCAGTATTTT.

This clonotype was found many times. CDR3 residues: CASSLGGSNQPQHF. In DNA, the CDR3 is TGCGCCAGCAGCTTGGGTGGCAGCAATCAGCCCCAGCATTTT. V and J are TRBV5-1 and TRBJ1-5; D gene unclear. Germline V gene lookup returns CDR1 SGHRS and CDR2 YFSETQ. There are 14 residues in the CDR3. Trimming took 0 bases from V and 1 from J, leaving 5 bases between them.

In its sample, this clonotype was seen many times. This sequence joins TRBV10-3 and TRBJ1-1; 7 bases agree with TRBD1. The CDR3 runs to 16 residues. Germline V gene sequence: CDR1 ENHRY, CDR2 SYGVKD. The junction had 9 bases not matched to a gene; V was cut back by 2 bases and J by 3 bases. The DNA of the CDR3 is TGTGCCATCAGTGAGGGACCGGGCAGGGGGGACACTGAAGCTTTCTTT. Its translation is CAISEGPGRGDTEAFF.

The table lists this clonotype with many counts. The V gene is TRBV20-1, the J gene TRBJ1-2; D is unresolved. The V and J ends lost 7 bases and 3 bases respectively, with 9 bases between them. The CDR3 has 11 residues. Germline CDR1 reads DFQATT; CDR2 reads SNEGSKA (reference sequence). CDR3 in amino acids: CSVHRDYGYTF. CDR3 nucleotides: TGCAGTGTCCACAGAGACTATGGCTACACCTTC.

This clonotype came up many times. This chain connects TRBV12-3 or TRBV12-4 to TRBJ2-3; TRBD1 or TRBD2 may be the D gene (6 bases each). The CDR3 runs 14 residues. Trimming removed 6 bases from V and 5 bases from J, with 15 bases in between. The CDR3 here is CASRLTEGGDTQYF. The CDR3 region has the DNA TGTGCCAGCAGATTGACGGAGGGGGGAGATACGCAGTATTTT.

This clonotype was recorded at least ten times. The chain combines TRBV5-4 with TRBJ1-1; possible D gene TRBD1, 6 bases. Germline loops: CDR1 SGHNT, CDR2 YYREEE (reference sequence). This CDR3 is built from 15 residues. Trimming cost V 2 bases and J 7 bases, with 18 bases left between them. DNA for the CDR3: TGTGCCAGCAGCTTATGGCCCAGGGGAGGGGTTGAAGCTTTCTTT. It translates to CASSLWPRGGVEAFF. The full variable domain, its missing parts supplied by reference TRBV5-4 and TRBJ1-1, is ETGVTQSPTHLIKTRGQQVTLRCSSQSGHNTVSWYQQALGQGPQFIFQYYREEENGRGNFPPRFSGLQFPNYSSELNVNALELDDSALYLCASSLWPRGGVEAFFGQGTRLTVV.

This clonotype was counted a few times. A single base separates this from a much larger clone, so it may be a read error. The chain uses TRBV12-3 or TRBV12-4 and TRBJ2-1, with 7 bases fitting TRBD2. CDR3 length: 15 amino acids. The trim removed 8 bases at V and 5 bases at J, leaving 12 bases unmatched. The chain's CDR3 is CASSWRGCLDNEQFF. The CDR3 region has the DNA TGTGCCAGCTCGTGGCGGGGGTGCTTGGACAATGAGCAGTTCTTC.

This clonotype has at least ten counts. J is TRBJ2-7 and V is TRBV12-3 or TRBV12-4; TRBD1 is a possible D gene (5 bases). This CDR3 has 14 residues. The V gene lost 5 bases and the J gene lost 6 bases, with 17 bases spanning the gap. This CDR3 reads CASSPLLGRSEQYF. As DNA, the CDR3 is TGTGCCAGCAGTCCCCTTTTGGGGCGAAGCGAGCAGTACTTC.

In the case of this clonotype: Mismatch with germline at one junction end may stem from a read error. V and J are TRBV12-3 or TRBV12-4 and TRBJ2-1; TRBD1 matches 9 bases. The CDR3 length is 15 residues. CDR3 DNA: TGTGTCAGCATTTTAGGACAGGGGACTTACAATGAGCAGTTCTTC. Translating it yields CVSILGQGTYNEQFF.

There are many counts of this clonotype. The chain has TRBV7-9 and TRBJ2-1; TRBD2 might be the D (5 bases). The germline V gene has CDR1 SEHNR and CDR2 FQNEAQ (reference sequence). This CDR3 contains 12 residues. Trimming stripped 9 bases from V and 6 bases from J, with 12 bases between. The CDR3 DNA reads TGTGCCAGGGGAGCGTCTGGCAATGAGCAGTTCTTC. Translated: CARGASGNEQFF. Using reference TRBV7-9 and TRBJ2-1 for the parts outside the CDR3, the full variable domain is DTGVSQNPRHKITKRGQNVTFRCDPISEHNRLYWYRQTLGQGPEFLTYFQNEAQLEKSRLLSDRFSAERPKGSFSTLEIQRTEQGDSAMYLCARGASGNEQFFGPGTRLTVL.

Remarks on this clonotype: Its ends do not fully match the called genes, so a read error is possible. The genes are TRBV14 and TRBJ2-3; no clear D gene. The CDR3 runs to 15 residues. Germline CDR1 reads SGHDN; CDR2 reads FVKESK. The CDR3 nucleotides are TGTGCCGGCAGCCAAGTGGGTTTCGCAGGAGATACGCAGTATTTT. This sequence encodes CAGSQVGFAGDTQYF.

This clonotype came up once. This likely stems from a read error, as it lies one base from a far larger clone. The chain has TRBV6-5 and TRBJ1-6, with D unclear. The germline V and J ends were trimmed by 7 bases and 2 bases, with 12 bases remaining between them. This CDR3 region has 15 residues. The V gene's germline CDR1 is MNHEY and CDR2 SVGAGI. Written as DNA, the CDR3 is TGTGCCAGCACAACACAGAAAACCTATAATTCACCCCTCCACTTT. It specifies CASTTQKTYNSPLHF.

This chain uses TRBV20-1 with TRBJ2-7, with 13 nucleotides matching TRBD2. V was pared by 2 bases and J by 2 bases, with 9 bases of the junction left unmatched. CDR3 length: 17 residues. Germline CDR1 is DFQATT and CDR2 is SNEGSKA (reference sequence). CDR3 sequence: CSARLYTGTSGAYEQYF. In DNA form, the CDR3 reads TGCAGTGCTAGACTATATACCGGGACTAGCGGGGCCTACGAGCAGTACTTC.

Regarding this clonotype: Only one base separates this from a far larger clonotype, so it likely reflects a read error. The chain combines TRBV7-9 with TRBJ2-7; 9 positions agree with TRBD2. The CDR3 runs to 13 residues. Germline-derived CDR1 and CDR2 are SEHNR and FQNEAQ (reference sequence). The CDR3: CASSLSGRYEKYF. The CDR3 bases are TGTGCCAGCAGCTTAAGCGGGAGGTACGAGAAGTACTTC.

This clonotype was counted ten times or more. The rearrangement joins TRBV12-3 or TRBV12-4 to TRBJ2-1, with D unresolved. CDR3 length: 16 amino acids. Deletions cut 5 bases from V and 4 bases from J, with 18 bases between. The CDR3 DNA reads as TGTGCCAGCAGTCCAGCCGCCAGCGCCCCATACAATGAGCAGTTCTTC. Translation: CASSPAASAPYNEQFF.

The sample holds many counts of this clonotype. This chain links TRBV16 with TRBJ2-7, with 13 positions matching TRBD2. The germline gives CDR1 KGHSY, CDR2 FQNENV. The CDR3 is 20 amino acids. V lost 4 bases to trimming and J lost 5 bases; unmatched junction nucleotides: 20. CDR3 DNA sequence: TGTGCCAGCAGCCCGCGGACTAGCGGGAGTCGAGAAGCCCGTGCCCACGAGCAGTACTTC. Translated, it gives CASSPRTSGSREARAHEQYF. Variable domain in full (rest from reference TRBV16 and TRBJ2-7): GEEVAQTPKHLVRGEGQKAKLYCAPIKGHSYVFWYQQVLKNEFKFLISFQNENVFDETGMPKERFSAKCLPNSPCSLEIQATKLEDSAVYFCASSPRTSGSREARAHEQYFGPGTRLTVT.